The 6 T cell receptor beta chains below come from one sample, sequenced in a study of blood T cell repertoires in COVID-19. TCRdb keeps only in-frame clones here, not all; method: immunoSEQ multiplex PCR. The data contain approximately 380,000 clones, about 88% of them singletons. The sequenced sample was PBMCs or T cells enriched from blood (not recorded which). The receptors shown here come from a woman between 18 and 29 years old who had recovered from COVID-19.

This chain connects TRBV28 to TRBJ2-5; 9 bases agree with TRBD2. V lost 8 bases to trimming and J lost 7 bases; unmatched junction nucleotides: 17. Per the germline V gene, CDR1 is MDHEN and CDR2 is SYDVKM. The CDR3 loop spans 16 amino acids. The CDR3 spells CASRRGTRGGAATQYF. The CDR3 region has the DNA TGTGCCAGCCGCCGGGGGACTCGCGGGGGGGCGGCGACCCAGTACTTC.

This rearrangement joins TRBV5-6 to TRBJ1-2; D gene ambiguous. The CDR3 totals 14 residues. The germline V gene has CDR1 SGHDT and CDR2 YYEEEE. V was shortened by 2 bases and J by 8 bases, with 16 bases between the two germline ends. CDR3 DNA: TGTGCCAGCAGCTTAACGGGGAGAGTTTACGGCTACACCTTC. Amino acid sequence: CASSLTGRVYGYTF.

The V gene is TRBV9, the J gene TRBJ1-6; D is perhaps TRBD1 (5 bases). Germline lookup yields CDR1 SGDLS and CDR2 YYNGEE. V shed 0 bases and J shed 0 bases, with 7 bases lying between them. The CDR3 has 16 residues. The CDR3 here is CASSVGQSSYNSPLHF. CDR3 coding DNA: TGTGCCAGCAGCGTAGGACAGAGCTCCTATAATTCACCCCTCCACTTT.

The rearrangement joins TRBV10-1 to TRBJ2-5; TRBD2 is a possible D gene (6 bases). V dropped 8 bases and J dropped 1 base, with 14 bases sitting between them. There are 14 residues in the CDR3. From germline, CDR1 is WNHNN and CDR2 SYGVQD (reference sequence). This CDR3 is CASSKRTTQETQYF. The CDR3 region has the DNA TGCGCCAGCTCAAAAAGGACTACCCAAGAGACCCAGTACTTC.

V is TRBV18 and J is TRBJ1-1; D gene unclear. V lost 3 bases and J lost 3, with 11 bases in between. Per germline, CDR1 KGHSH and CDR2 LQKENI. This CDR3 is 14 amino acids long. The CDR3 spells CASSPPVRDTEAFF. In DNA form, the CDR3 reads TGTGCCAGCTCACCTCCCGTGCGGGACACTGAAGCTTTCTTT. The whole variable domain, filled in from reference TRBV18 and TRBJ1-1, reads NAGVMQNPRHLVRRRGQEARLRCSPMKGHSHVYWYRQLPEEGLKFMVYLQKENIIDESGMPKERFSAEFPKEGPSILRIQQVVRGDSAAYFCASSPPVRDTEAFFGQGTRLTVV.

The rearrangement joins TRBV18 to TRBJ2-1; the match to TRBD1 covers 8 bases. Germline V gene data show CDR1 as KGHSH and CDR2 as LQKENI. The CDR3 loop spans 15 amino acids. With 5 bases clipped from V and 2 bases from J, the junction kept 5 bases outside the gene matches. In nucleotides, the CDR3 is TGTGCCAGCTCAAGGGGACAGGCAGCCTACAATGAGCAGTTCTTC. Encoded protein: CASSRGQAAYNEQFF.